This T cell receptor beta chain was found in a study of prognosis after radiotherapy for stage I lung cancer listed by TCRdb under 2021. Turning to the overall study: Between early 2018 and January 2019, approximately 18 stage I NSCLC patients were enrolled in Nanjing, China. Distant metastases were developed by four of the 19 patients after SBRT, at a median of roughly 7 months, whereas no significant progression was observed in the other 15 patients. No patient received concurrent therapy alongside SBRT. The study took one blood sample before SBRT and one after SBRT from each of approximately 20 patients and sequenced all 38 samples. SBRT was delivered in 3 to 5 fractions with a biologically effective dose of at least 100 Gy, and image-guided IMRT or VMAT was used for delivery. All patients were considered medically inoperable, owing to comorbidities in approximately 13 and refusal of surgery in about seven. Ages in the cohort of approximately 14 men and about 6 women ranged from about 50 to 85 years, with a median of 74. This study profiled peripheral blood TCR beta repertoires from stage I NSCLC patients before and after stereotactic body radiotherapy and linked the repertoires to distant failure. Fourteen patients had newly diagnosed primary stage I lung tumors, and a few had oligometastatic NSCLC after surgical resection of the primary tumor. Some 13 patients had adenocarcinoma and about seven had squamous cell carcinoma as the tumor histology. What the work shows at the level of the full study, not this receptor alone: Post-SBRT Shannon entropy and its change from baseline were lower in patients who developed distant metastases; baseline Shannon entropy was not associated with metastases. TRBV and TRBJ usage frequencies reportedly varied with metastasis status, involving two V genes at baseline and ten or so V and two J genes after SBRT. Tumor specificity of expanded TCR clones was not determined. Limitations of the study included a small cohort and short follow-up, and the study findings need independent validation. No adjustment for multiple comparisons was applied to any of the reported P values. Unique TCR clone counts fell after SBRT (median around 11,000 before versus several thousand after; Wilcoxon paired P=0.011).

This clonotype appeared a single time. What this receptor recognizes is not known. At one end, the junction sequence differs from germline, possibly due to a read error. The CDR3 numbers 15 residues from cysteine through phenylalanine. The only DNA kept is the CDR3, 45 bases in frame from the first base. From the germline V gene (reference sequence), CDR1 is LGHDT and CDR2 is YNNKEL. Two rounds of multiplex PCR were performed to amplify the TCR beta CDR3 region from genomic DNA. The first PCR round used primers specific to each TRBV and TRBJ gene, with sequences filed in Chinese patent CN105087789A. Universal primers were used in the second round of PCR. The Roche High Pure PCR Template Preparation Kit was used to extract genomic DNA from frozen PBMCs. An Illumina HiSeq 3000 was used to sequence the libraries paired-end with 151 bp reads. The authors' analysis ran thus. Raw reads lacking the multiplex PCR primer sequences were removed with CutAdapt. Using PEAR, the high-quality paired reads were merged into contigs. By alignment to reference sequences, MiXCR assigned TRB V, D and J gene segments to each contig. To remove sequencing errors, CDR3 sequences were clustered according to base quality and sequence similarity. Shannon entropy normalized by the natural log of productive TCR sequence number was used as the measure of diversity. To get clonality, Shannon entropy was divided by the natural log of the number of unique clonotypes, and that result was subtracted from one. Using the Youden index from ROC curves, the researchers picked the repertoire-metric cut-offs for progression-free survival, and all analyses were carried out in R 3.5.3. Through fastp at Q25 and MiXCR, TCRdb rebuilt clones from the public reads, retaining in-frame beta chains. Each CDR3 protein gets just one entry, which takes the most common genes and DNA from the rows behind it. The V and J calls shown here were made by TCRdb, not taken from the authors' results. Here the sample has more than 11,000 distinct CDR3 sequences; around a third occur a single time. 25% to 35% of the sample goes to the ten largest clones.

All patients had node-negative disease on CT and PET/CT, and none had a history of other malignancies or prior chemotherapy or radiotherapy. At each of two time points, approximately 6.3 milliliters of peripheral venous blood were collected into EDTA tubes. Ficoll-Paque Plus density-gradient centrifugation was used to isolate PBMCs. Immediately after collection, samples were stored at -80 degrees C until analysis. The chain employs TRBV3-1 and TRBJ2-1; 7 central nucleotides agree with TRBD2. The receptor's source is a donor aged 50 or older with non-small cell lung cancer. This sample comprised PBMCs, obtained before or after stereotactic body radiation therapy (not recorded which). The DNA sequence is TGTGCCAGCGGCCATCGGACTAGTTGGAACAATGAGCAGTTCTTC. Its protein is CASGHRTSWNNEQFF.